The text below deals with one T cell receptor beta chain. The sample comes from a study of cytomegalovirus exposure and HLA in healthy donors. The PCR made use of 60 Vbeta and 13 Jbeta primers. Using immunoSEQ multiplex PCR, the repertoire was profiled, and TCRdb retains in-frame clones only, with some absent. The sample yields 100,000 to 150,000 clones, roughly four fifths seen once. Sequencing was performed on PBMCs. The sequence came from a woman aged 50 to 60 in good health and CMV-seropositive.

The CDR3 reads CASSAPGDGDTQYF. CDR3 in DNA: TGTGCCAGCAGCGCCCCGGGAGATGGGGATACGCAGTATTTT. V usage is TRBV11-1 and J usage is TRBJ2-3; a possible D gene is TRBD2 (6 bases). The germline V gene encodes CDR1 SGHAT and CDR2 FQDESV (reference sequence). The V and J ends lost 5 bases and 6 bases respectively, with 15 bases between them. The CDR3 sequence is 14 residues long. Supplemented by reference TRBV11-1 and TRBJ2-3, the full variable domain reads EAEVAQSPRYKITEKSQAVAFWCDPISGHATLYWYRQILGQGPELLVQFQDESVVDDSQLPKDRFSAERLKGVDSTLKIQPAELGDSAMYLCASSAPGDGDTQYFGPGTRLTVL.